This TCR beta chain was captured by sequencing in a study of radiotherapy plus CTLA-4 blockade in lung cancer. Study as a whole: For less than 20% of patients, objective responses occurred, and approximately 33% had disease control.

With regard to this clone: No antigen is known for it.

Germline assignment: CDR1 SGDLS and CDR2 YYNGEE. This CDR3 has 15 amino acids. V gave up 3 bases and J gave up 3 bases; unmatched junction bases: 5. General observations from the study: With interferon-beta, early dynamics of blood T cell clones were reported to best predict response.

Libraries were prepared by immunoSEQ multiplex PCR; TCRdb keeps only in-frame clonotypes and omits some of them. Of more than 75,000 clones in the sample, around 84% were seen once. The clonotype originates from a human donor with non-small cell lung cancer that progressed on radiotherapy plus ipilimumab. The source material was peripheral blood, sampled from a patient treated with radiotherapy plus ipilimumab. V usage is TRBV9 and J usage is TRBJ2-3, with TRBD1 matching over 9 bases. DNA of the CDR3: TGTGCCAGCAGCGACAGGGGGCGCGTGACAGATACGCAGTATTTT. Amino acids: CASSDRGRVTDTQYF.